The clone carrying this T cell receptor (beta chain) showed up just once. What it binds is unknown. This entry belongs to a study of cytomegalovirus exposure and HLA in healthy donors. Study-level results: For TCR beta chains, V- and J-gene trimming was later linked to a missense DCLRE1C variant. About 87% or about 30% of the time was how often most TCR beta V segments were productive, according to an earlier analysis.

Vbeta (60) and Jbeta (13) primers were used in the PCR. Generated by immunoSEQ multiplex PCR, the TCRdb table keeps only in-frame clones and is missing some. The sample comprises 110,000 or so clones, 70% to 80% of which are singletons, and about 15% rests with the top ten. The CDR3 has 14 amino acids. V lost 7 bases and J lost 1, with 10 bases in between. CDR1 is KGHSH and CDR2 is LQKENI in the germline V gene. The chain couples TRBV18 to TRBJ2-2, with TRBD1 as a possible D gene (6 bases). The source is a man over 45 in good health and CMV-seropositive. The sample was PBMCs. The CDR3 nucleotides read TGTGCCAGCTATCCGGGACAGAACACCGGGGAGCTGTTTTTT. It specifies CASYPGQNTGELFF.